This record looks at one T cell receptor beta chain sequence and its context. This sample is drawn from a study of blood T cell repertoires in COVID-19. Study overall: Collection of acute and convalescent COVID-19 samples took place in the United States, Italy and Spain. Sources were T cells, B-cell-depleted T cells, or PBMCs; the material itself was cDNA or gDNA.

Germline CDR1 and CDR2: WNHNN and SYGVQD (reference sequence). This CDR3 is 14 amino acids long. V lost 4 bases and J lost 4, with 11 bases in between. As processed by the authors: Estimation of nucleated cell counts was performed using reference gene primer amplification. Profiled with immunoSEQ multiplex PCR; TCRdb holds only in-frame clones, not every one. D and trimming come from the DNA, and the V and J calls and clone size come from that table. This sample carries tens of thousands of clones, about 82% of them seen once, and the ten largest clones take 5.3%. The rearrangement uses TRBV10-1 and TRBJ2-1; D may be TRBD1 (6 bases). The receptor was derived from a man between 65 and 85 years old with acute or convalescent COVID-19. Sequencing was carried out using peripheral blood. In DNA form, the CDR3 reads TGCGCCAGCAGTGTGAGCAGGGGATACAATGAGCAGTTCTTC. Its protein product is CASSVSRGYNEQFF.